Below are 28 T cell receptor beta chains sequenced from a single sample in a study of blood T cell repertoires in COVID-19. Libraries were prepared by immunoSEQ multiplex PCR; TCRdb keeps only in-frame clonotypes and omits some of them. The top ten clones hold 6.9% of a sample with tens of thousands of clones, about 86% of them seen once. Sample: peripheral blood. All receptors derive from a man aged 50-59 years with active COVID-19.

CDR3 loop: CASSTQSRTGIQETQYF. In DNA, the CDR3 is TGTGCCAGCAGTACACAAAGTCGGACAGGGATTCAAGAGACCCAGTACTTC. V and J are TRBV5-6 and TRBJ2-5, with TRBD1 matching 8 bases. The CDR3 is 17 amino acids. CDR1 and CDR2 from the germline V gene are SGHDT and YYEEEE. Trimming took 5 bases from V and 2 from J; bases not matched to a gene: 14.

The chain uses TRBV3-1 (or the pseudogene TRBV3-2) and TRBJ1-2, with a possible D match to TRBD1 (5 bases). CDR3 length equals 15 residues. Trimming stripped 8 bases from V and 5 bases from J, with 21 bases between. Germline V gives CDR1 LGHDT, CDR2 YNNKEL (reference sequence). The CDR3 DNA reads TGTGCCAGCTCCCCTCCGGGCAGGGTTAGGTATGGCTACACCTTC. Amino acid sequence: CASSPPGRVRYGYTF.

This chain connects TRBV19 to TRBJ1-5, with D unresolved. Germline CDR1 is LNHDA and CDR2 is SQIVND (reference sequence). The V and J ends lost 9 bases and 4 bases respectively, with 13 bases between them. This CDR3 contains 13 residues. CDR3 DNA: TGTGCCAGCGGCCCCGGACTAAATCAGCCCCAGCATTTT. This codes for CASGPGLNQPQHF.

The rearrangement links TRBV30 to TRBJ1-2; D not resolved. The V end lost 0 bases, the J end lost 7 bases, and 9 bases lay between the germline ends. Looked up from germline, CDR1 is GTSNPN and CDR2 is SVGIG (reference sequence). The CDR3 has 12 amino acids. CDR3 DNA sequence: TGTGCCTGGAGTGTCGGCGGCGTTGGCTACACCTTC. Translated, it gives CAWSVGGVGYTF.

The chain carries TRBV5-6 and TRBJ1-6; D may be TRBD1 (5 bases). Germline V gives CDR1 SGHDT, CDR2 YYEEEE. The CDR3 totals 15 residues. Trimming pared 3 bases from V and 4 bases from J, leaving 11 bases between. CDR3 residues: CASSYDREYNSPLHF. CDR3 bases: TGTGCCAGCAGCTATGACAGAGAATATAATTCACCCCTCCACTTT.

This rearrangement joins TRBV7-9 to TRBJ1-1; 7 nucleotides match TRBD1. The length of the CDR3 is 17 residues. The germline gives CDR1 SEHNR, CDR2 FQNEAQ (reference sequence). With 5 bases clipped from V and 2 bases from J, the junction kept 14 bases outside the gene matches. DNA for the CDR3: TGTGCCAGCAGCAGCACTAAATTGACAGGGTTTAACACTGAAGCTTTCTTT. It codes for CASSSTKLTGFNTEAFF.

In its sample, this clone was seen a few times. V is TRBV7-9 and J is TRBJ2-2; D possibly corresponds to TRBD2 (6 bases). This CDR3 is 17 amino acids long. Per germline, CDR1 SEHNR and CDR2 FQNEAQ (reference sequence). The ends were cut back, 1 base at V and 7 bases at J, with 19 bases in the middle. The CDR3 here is CASSLDFRGRQVGELFF. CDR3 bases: TGTGCCAGCAGCTTAGATTTCCGAGGGAGGCAGGTCGGGGAGCTGTTTTTT. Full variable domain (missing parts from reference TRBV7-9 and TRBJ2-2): DTGVSQNPRHKITKRGQNVTFRCDPISEHNRLYWYRQTLGQGPEFLTYFQNEAQLEKSRLLSDRFSAERPKGSFSTLEIQRTEQGDSAMYLCASSLDFRGRQVGELFFGEGSRLTVL.

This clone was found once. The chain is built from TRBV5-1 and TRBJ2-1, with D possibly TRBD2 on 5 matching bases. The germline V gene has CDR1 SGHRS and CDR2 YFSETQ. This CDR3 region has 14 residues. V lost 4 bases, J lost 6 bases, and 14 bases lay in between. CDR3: CASSLGTGLNEQFF. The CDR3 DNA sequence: TGCGCCAGCAGCCTGGGCACCGGACTCAATGAGCAGTTCTTC. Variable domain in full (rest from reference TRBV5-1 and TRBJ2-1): KAGVTQTPRYLIKTRGQQVTLSCSPISGHRSVSWYQQTPGQGLQFLFEYFSETQRNKGNFPGRFSGRQFSNSRSEMNVSTLELGDSALYLCASSLGTGLNEQFFGPGTRLTVL.

CDR3 amino acids: CASGGSSGRIGSQYF. CDR3 coding DNA: TGTGCCAGCGGGGGAAGTAGCGGGAGAATAGGGTCCCAGTACTTC. The V gene is TRBV2, the J gene TRBJ2-5, with 9 bases identical to TRBD2. CDR1 and CDR2 (germline): SNHLY, FYNNEI. This CDR3 has 15 residues. V dropped 8 bases and J dropped 9; count of bases not matched to a gene: 16.

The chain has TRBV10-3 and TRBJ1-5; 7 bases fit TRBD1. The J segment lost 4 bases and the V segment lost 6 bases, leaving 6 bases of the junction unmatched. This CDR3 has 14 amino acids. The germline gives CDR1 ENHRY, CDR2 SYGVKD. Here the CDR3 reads CAIRDRDSNQPQHF. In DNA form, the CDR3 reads TGTGCCATCAGGGACCGGGACAGTAATCAGCCCCAGCATTTT.

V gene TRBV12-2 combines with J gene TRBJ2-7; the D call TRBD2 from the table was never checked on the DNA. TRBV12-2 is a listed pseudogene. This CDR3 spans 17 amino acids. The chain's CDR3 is CASRLRERSGRVYEQYV. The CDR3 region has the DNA TGTGCAAGTCGCTTACGCGAGCGTAGCGGGAGGGTTTACGAGCAGTACGTC.

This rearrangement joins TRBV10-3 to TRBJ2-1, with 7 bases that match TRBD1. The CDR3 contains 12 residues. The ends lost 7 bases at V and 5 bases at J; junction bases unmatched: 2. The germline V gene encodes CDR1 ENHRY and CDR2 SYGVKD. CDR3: CAIKGTDNEQFF. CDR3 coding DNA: TGTGCCATCAAGGGGACAGACAATGAGCAGTTCTTC.

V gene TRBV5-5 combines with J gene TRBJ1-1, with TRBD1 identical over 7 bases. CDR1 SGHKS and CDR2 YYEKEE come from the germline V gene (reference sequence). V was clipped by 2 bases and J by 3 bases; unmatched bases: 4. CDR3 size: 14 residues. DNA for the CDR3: TGTGCCAGCAGCTTTCGACAGGGACACACTGAAGCTTTCTTT. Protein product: CASSFRQGHTEAFF.

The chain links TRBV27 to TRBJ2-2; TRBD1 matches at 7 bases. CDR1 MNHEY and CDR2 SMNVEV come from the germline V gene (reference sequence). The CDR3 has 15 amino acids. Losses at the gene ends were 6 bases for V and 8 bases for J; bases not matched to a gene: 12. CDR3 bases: TGTGCCAGCAGCCCCACAGGGGTGTTCACTGGGGAGCTGTTTTTT. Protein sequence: CASSPTGVFTGELFF.

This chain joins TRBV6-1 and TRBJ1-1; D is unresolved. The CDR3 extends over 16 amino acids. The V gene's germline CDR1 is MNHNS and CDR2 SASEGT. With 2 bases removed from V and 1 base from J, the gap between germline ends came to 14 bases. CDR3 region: CASSERGSAENTEAFF. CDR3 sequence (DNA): TGTGCCAGCAGTGAAAGAGGGTCGGCTGAGAACACTGAAGCTTTCTTT.

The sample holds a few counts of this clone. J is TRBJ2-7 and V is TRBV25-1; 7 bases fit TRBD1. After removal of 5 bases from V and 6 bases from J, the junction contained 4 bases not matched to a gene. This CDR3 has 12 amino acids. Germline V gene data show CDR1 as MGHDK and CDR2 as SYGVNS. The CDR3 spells CASSYTGAEQYV. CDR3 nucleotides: TGTGCCAGCAGTTACACAGGGGCCGAGCAGTACGTC.

CDR3 protein: CASSPGSLSLTTDTQYF. CDR3 bases: TGTGCCAGCAGTCCGGGGTCCCTCTCCTTAACCACAGATACGCAGTATTTT. The gene calls are TRBV6-2 or TRBV6-3 and TRBJ2-3, with a tentative D call TRBD2 (5 bases). The germline V and J ends were trimmed by 5 bases and 2 bases, with 20 bases remaining between them. The length of the CDR3 is 17 residues. CDR1 is MNHEY, CDR2 SVGEGT, per germline.

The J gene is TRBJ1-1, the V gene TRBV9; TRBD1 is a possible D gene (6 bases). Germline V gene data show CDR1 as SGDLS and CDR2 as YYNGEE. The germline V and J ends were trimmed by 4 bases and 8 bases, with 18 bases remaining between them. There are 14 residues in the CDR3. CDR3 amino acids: CASSRPRTVLEAFF. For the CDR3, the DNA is TGTGCCAGCAGCCGCCCTCGGACAGTTTTAGAAGCTTTCTTT.

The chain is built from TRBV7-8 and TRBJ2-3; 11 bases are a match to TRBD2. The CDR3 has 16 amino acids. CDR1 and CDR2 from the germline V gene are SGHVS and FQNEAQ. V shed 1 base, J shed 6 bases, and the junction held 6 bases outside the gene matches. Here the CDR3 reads CASSLGASGGQDTQYF. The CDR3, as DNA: TGTGCCAGCAGCTTAGGGGCTAGCGGGGGGCAGGATACGCAGTATTTT.

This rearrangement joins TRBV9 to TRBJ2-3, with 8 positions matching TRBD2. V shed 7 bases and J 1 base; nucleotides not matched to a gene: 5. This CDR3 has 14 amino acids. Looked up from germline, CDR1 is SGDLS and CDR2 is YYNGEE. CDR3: CASSGGKRTDTQYF. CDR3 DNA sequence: TGTGCCAGCTCGGGGGGGAAACGCACAGATACGCAGTATTTT.

CDR3 coding DNA: TGTGCCAGCAGCTTGTATAGCGGGAGTATGGGAGATACGCAGTATTTT. This translates into CASSLYSGSMGDTQYF. The chain combines TRBV5-4 with TRBJ2-3, with TRBD2 identical over 9 bases. The germline CDR1 and CDR2 sequences are SGHNT and YYREEE (reference sequence). Losses at the gene ends were 1 base for V and 5 bases for J; bases not matched to a gene: 8. This CDR3 is built from 16 residues.

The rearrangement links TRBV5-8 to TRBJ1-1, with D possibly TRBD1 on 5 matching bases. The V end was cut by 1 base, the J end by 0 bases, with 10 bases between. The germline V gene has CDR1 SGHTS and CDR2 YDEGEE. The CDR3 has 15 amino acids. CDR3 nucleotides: TGTGCCAGCAGCTTGTTGGGACTCATGAACACTGAAGCTTTCTTT. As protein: CASSLLGLMNTEAFF.

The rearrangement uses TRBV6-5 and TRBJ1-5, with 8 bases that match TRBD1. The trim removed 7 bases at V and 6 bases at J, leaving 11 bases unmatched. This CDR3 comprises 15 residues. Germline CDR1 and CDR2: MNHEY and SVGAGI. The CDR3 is CASTVSGGLGQPQHF. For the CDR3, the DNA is TGTGCCAGCACTGTCTCAGGGGGCCTCGGTCAGCCCCAGCATTTT.

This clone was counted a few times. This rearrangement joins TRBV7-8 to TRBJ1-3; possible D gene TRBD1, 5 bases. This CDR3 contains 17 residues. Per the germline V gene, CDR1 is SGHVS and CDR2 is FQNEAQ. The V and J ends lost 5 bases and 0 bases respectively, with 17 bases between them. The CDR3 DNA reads TGTGCCAGCAGCAAGGCGGAAAAGGGGTTCTCTGGAAACACCATATATTTT. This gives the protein CASSKAEKGFSGNTIYF.

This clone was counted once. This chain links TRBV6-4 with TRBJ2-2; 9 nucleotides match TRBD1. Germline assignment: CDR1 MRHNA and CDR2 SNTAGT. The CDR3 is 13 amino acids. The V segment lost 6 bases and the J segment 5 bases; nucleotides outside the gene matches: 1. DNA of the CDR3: TGTGCCAGCAGAGGGACAGGGACCGGGGAGCTGTTTTTT. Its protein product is CASRGTGTGELFF.

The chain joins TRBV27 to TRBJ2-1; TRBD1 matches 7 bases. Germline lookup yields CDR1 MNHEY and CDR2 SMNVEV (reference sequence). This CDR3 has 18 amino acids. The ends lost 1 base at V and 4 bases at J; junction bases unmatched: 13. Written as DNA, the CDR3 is TGTGCCAGCAGTTTATACCGCCCCGGGACAGCGGTTTACAATGAGCAGTTCTTC. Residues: CASSLYRPGTAVYNEQFF.

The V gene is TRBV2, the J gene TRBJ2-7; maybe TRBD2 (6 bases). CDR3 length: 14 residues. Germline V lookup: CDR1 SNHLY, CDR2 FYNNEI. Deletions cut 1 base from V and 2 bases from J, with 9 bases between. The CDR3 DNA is TGTGCCAGCAGTGAAGGGTCGGGGGCCTACGAGCAGTACGTC. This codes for CASSEGSGAYEQYV.

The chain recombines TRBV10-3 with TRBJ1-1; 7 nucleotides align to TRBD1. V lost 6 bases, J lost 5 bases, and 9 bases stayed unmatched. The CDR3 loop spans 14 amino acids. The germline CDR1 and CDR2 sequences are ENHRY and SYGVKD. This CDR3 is CAISYTGEVTEAFF. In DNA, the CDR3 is TGTGCCATCAGCTACACAGGGGAGGTTACTGAAGCTTTCTTT.